The rows below give T cell receptor beta chains drawn from one sample of a study of blood T cell repertoires in COVID-19. Method: immunoSEQ multiplex PCR; TCRdb's copy keeps in-frame clones and lacks some. Here the sample spans more than 350,000 clones, around nine tenths being singletons. Material: PBMCs or T cells enriched from blood (not recorded which). The receptors derive from a woman between 45 and 65 years old who had recovered from COVID-19. CDR3s include the opening cysteine and the closing phenylalanine or tryptophan. Fields, in order: clone size, J gene, CDR3 length, V gene, CDR3 protein. For some rows the clone size is stated as once, few or many, or as a class when expanded; others skip it.

clone size: -
J gene: TRBJ1-1
CDR3 length: 17
V gene: TRBV25-1
CDR3 protein: CASSTSSPRDRRGGAFF

clone size: -
J gene: TRBJ1-2
CDR3 length: 13
V gene: TRBV3-1/TRBV3-2
CDR3 protein: CASSLQGSEGYTF

clone size: -
J gene: TRBJ1-6
CDR3 length: 14
V gene: TRBV7-2
CDR3 protein: CASSPWGGNSPLHF

clone size: -
J gene: TRBJ2-1
CDR3 length: 17
V gene: TRBV7-3
CDR3 protein: CASSPEGLAGGRAEQFF

clone size: -
J gene: TRBJ2-7
CDR3 length: 13
V gene: TRBV5-5
CDR3 protein: CASSLGVGGEQYF

clone size: -
J gene: TRBJ2-3
CDR3 length: 15
V gene: TRBV3-1/TRBV3-2
CDR3 protein: CASSLRPTGPDTQYF

clone size: -
J gene: TRBJ2-4
CDR3 length: 15
V gene: TRBV2
CDR3 protein: CASSWTSGGGNIQYF

clone size: -
J gene: TRBJ1-1
CDR3 length: 15
V gene: TRBV5-1
CDR3 protein: CASSLVGQGIPEAFF

clone size: few
J gene: TRBJ1-2
CDR3 length: 14
V gene: TRBV10-3
CDR3 protein: CAISETRTEYGYTF

clone size: -
J gene: TRBJ1-3
CDR3 length: 16
V gene: TRBV28
CDR3 protein: CASSFFGQGLRNTIYF

clone size: few
J gene: TRBJ2-2
CDR3 length: 14
V gene: TRBV5-4
CDR3 protein: CASSLGPGAGELFF

clone size: -
J gene: TRBJ2-3
CDR3 length: 15
V gene: TRBV27
CDR3 protein: CASSLVDPPTGTQYF

clone size: -
J gene: TRBJ1-2
CDR3 length: 14
V gene: TRBV7-9
CDR3 protein: CASSLDLTGYGYTF

clone size: -
J gene: TRBJ1-1
CDR3 length: 12
V gene: TRBV7-9
CDR3 protein: CASSPGGQEAFF

clone size: -
J gene: TRBJ1-1
CDR3 length: 14
V gene: TRBV5-1
CDR3 protein: CASKIWTDNTEAFF

clone size: -
J gene: TRBJ2-7
CDR3 length: 12
V gene: TRBV5-1
CDR3 protein: CASSLAPYEQYF

clone size: once
J gene: TRBJ2-5
CDR3 length: 14
V gene: TRBV7-2
CDR3 protein: CASSLEGGQETQYF

clone size: -
J gene: TRBJ2-2
CDR3 length: 15
V gene: TRBV27
CDR3 protein: CASRETGRYGGELFF

clone size: -
J gene: TRBJ1-1
CDR3 length: 16
V gene: TRBV18
CDR3 protein: CASSPTRQGGGTEAFF

clone size: once
J gene: TRBJ2-2
CDR3 length: 17
V gene: TRBV27
CDR3 protein: CASSQLRTGSNTGELFF

clone size: -
J gene: TRBJ2-1
CDR3 length: 15
V gene: TRBV5-6
CDR3 protein: CASNSGTPGGNEQFF

clone size: -
J gene: TRBJ1-2
CDR3 length: 14
V gene: TRBV5-1
CDR3 protein: CASTRGLTRDGYTF

clone size: -
J gene: TRBJ1-5
CDR3 length: 18
V gene: TRBV4-1
CDR3 protein: CASSQGFGGADSNQPQHF

clone size: -
J gene: TRBJ1-5
CDR3 length: 14
V gene: TRBV5-6
CDR3 protein: CASSLGQLNQPQHF

clone size: -
J gene: TRBJ2-1
CDR3 length: 17
V gene: TRBV7-6
CDR3 protein: CASSAVGGTGEYNEQFF

clone size: -
J gene: TRBJ1-2
CDR3 length: 15
V gene: TRBV7-8
CDR3 protein: CASSLDGTGWYGYTF

clone size: -
J gene: TRBJ1-2
CDR3 length: 15
V gene: TRBV28
CDR3 protein: CASSLSRTGLYGYTF

clone size: -
J gene: TRBJ2-3
CDR3 length: 15
V gene: TRBV6-5
CDR3 protein: CASRKLAGGTDTQYF

clone size: -
J gene: TRBJ2-5
CDR3 length: 12
V gene: TRBV13
CDR3 protein: CASSGGVVTQYF

clone size: -
J gene: TRBJ2-7
CDR3 length: 12
V gene: TRBV28
CDR3 protein: CASSSNSGEQYF

clone size: once
J gene: TRBJ1-4
CDR3 length: 16
V gene: TRBV15
CDR3 protein: CATSRDWDRGDEKLFF

clone size: -
J gene: TRBJ1-2
CDR3 length: 17
V gene: TRBV19
CDR3 protein: CASTDRAGPSESYGYTF

clone size: -
J gene: TRBJ2-3
CDR3 length: 21
V gene: TRBV9
CDR3 protein: CASSQTGTSGGTINSVDTQYF

clone size: -
J gene: TRBJ2-2
CDR3 length: 15
V gene: TRBV6-5
CDR3 protein: CATGAGTGTTGELFF

clone size: -
J gene: TRBJ2-2
CDR3 length: 15
V gene: TRBV24-1
CDR3 protein: CATSDGGLDTGELFF

clone size: -
J gene: TRBJ1-2
CDR3 length: 14
V gene: TRBV30
CDR3 protein: CACDVEGTHYGYTF

clone size: -
J gene: TRBJ1-1
CDR3 length: 14
V gene: TRBV10-3
CDR3 protein: CAISDRGKNTEAFF

clone size: -
J gene: TRBJ2-3
CDR3 length: 14
V gene: TRBV6-5
CDR3 protein: CASSYSQGIDTQYF

clone size: many
J gene: TRBJ1-2
CDR3 length: 15
V gene: TRBV7-2
CDR3 protein: CASSLSTTPNYGYTF

clone size: -
J gene: TRBJ1-1
CDR3 length: 16
V gene: TRBV6-5
CDR3 protein: CASSSVRSTGNTEAFF

clone size: -
J gene: TRBJ2-3
CDR3 length: 14
V gene: TRBV3-1/TRBV3-2
CDR3 protein: CASSPSYNTDTQYF

clone size: -
J gene: TRBJ2-2
CDR3 length: 17
V gene: TRBV5-5
CDR3 protein: CASSLKVGGVTTGELFF